This TCR beta chain was captured in a study of cytomegalovirus exposure and HLA in healthy donors. This clone has more than one count but fewer than ten. PCR amplification relied on 60 Vbeta primers (plus 13 Jbeta primers). Sequenced by immunoSEQ multiplex PCR; TCRdb stores in-frame clones only, minus some. Here the sample spans 95,000 to 150,000 clones, around three fifths being singletons. Germline V gene sequence: CDR1 MDHEN, CDR2 SYDVKM. The CDR3 runs 12 residues. The ends were cut back, 7 bases at V and 4 bases at J, with 8 bases in the middle. The sample comprised PBMCs. The rearrangement uses TRBV28 and TRBJ1-5, with unresolved D. The TCR sequence derives from a woman between 35 and 50 years old in good health and CMV-seropositive. Here the CDR3 DNA reads TGTGCCAGCAAGGAGGCAAATCAGCCCCAGCATTTT. This sequence encodes CASKEANQPQHF. Together with reference TRBV28 and TRBJ1-5, the CDR3 gives the full variable domain: DVKVTQSSRYLVKRTGEKVFLECVQDMDHENMFWYRQDPGLGLRLIYFSYDVKMKEKGDIPEGYSVSREKKERFSLILESASTNQTSMYLCASKEANQPQHFGDGTRLSIL.